A single sample is the source of the 7 T cell receptor beta chains below, sequenced in a study of cytomegalovirus exposure and HLA in healthy donors. Primers included in the PCR were 60 Vbeta and 13 Jbeta primers. The data were produced by immunoSEQ multiplex PCR, yet TCRdb's version contains in-frame clones alone and is incomplete. The table records over 150,000 clones, about four fifths of them present only once. The material sequenced was PBMCs. The receptors derive from a male donor in good health and CMV-seronegative.

This clone occurred once. The rearrangement links TRBV7-3 to TRBJ2-2; TRBD2 might be the D (6 bases). The CDR3 is made up of 14 amino acids. Germline values: CDR1 SGHTA, CDR2 FQGTGA. V lost 1 base to trimming and J lost 4 bases, with 7 bases between them. CDR3 loop: CASSLRRATGELFF. CDR3 DNA sequence: TGTGCCAGCAGCTTAAGGAGGGCCACCGGGGAGCTGTTTTTT.

Only a few counts were recorded for this clone. This rearrangement joins TRBV30 to TRBJ1-4, with D possibly TRBD1 on 6 matching bases. CDR3 length equals 13 residues. V was cut by 5 bases and J by 7 bases, with 14 bases left in between. Germline V lookup: CDR1 GTSNPN, CDR2 SVGIG (reference sequence). CDR3 DNA sequence: TGTGCCTGGTCCGGGACACTCGGTGAAAAACTGTTTTTT. Encoded protein: CAWSGTLGEKLFF.

This clone was seen a single time. This chain uses TRBV6-5 with TRBJ1-2; 8 bases match TRBD1. The CDR3 spans 15 residues. The trim removed 6 bases at V and 0 bases at J, leaving 6 bases unmatched. Germline V gene sequence: CDR1 MNHEY, CDR2 SVGAGI. CDR3 DNA sequence: TGTGCCAGCAGCTGGGGGACAGGAGCTAACTATGGCTACACCTTC. Protein: CASSWGTGANYGYTF.

This clone was seen a handful of times. The genes are TRBV11-2 and TRBJ1-2, with TRBD1 as a possible D gene (5 bases). The CDR3 covers 15 residues. Trimming took off 0 bases at V and 3 bases at J, with 11 bases between the two ends. From germline, CDR1 is SGHAT and CDR2 FQNNGV. The CDR3 region has the DNA TGTGCCAGCAGCTTAGATGCAGGGTCACACTATGGCTACACCTTC. This sequence encodes CASSLDAGSHYGYTF.

The CDR3 protein is CAWCSVNTEAFF. The DNA of the CDR3 is TGTGCCTGGTGTTCAGTGAACACTGAAGCTTTCTTT. This rearrangement joins TRBV30 to TRBJ1-1; the D is unclear. Trimming stripped 5 bases from V and 0 bases from J, with 7 bases between. This CDR3 is built from 12 residues. The V gene's germline CDR1 is GTSNPN and CDR2 SVGIG (reference sequence). The full variable domain, its missing parts supplied by reference TRBV30 and TRBJ1-1, is SQTIHQWPATLVQPVGSPLSLECTVEGTSNPNLYWYRQAAGRGLQLLFYSVGIGQISSEVPQNLSASRPQDRQFILSSKKLLLSDSGFYLCAWCSVNTEAFFGQGTRLTVV.

This sequence joins TRBV4-1 and TRBJ1-5; TRBD1 matches at 9 bases. Germline-derived CDR1 and CDR2 are MGHRA and YSYEKL. J lost 7 bases, V lost 1 base, and 5 bases had no gene match. This CDR3 spans 15 amino acids. The CDR3: CASSQAGQGNQPQHF. CDR3 DNA sequence: TGCGCCAGCAGCCAAGCTGGACAGGGGAACCAGCCCCAGCATTTT.

This clone was detected only a few times. J is TRBJ1-1 and V is TRBV6-5, with unresolved D. Germline V gives CDR1 MNHEY, CDR2 SVGAGI. Trimming took off 0 bases at V and 3 bases at J, with 11 bases between the two ends. The CDR3 spans 15 residues. The CDR3 sequence is CASSYSPPADTEAFF. DNA for the CDR3: TGTGCCAGCAGTTACTCCCCCCCGGCGGACACTGAAGCTTTCTTT.